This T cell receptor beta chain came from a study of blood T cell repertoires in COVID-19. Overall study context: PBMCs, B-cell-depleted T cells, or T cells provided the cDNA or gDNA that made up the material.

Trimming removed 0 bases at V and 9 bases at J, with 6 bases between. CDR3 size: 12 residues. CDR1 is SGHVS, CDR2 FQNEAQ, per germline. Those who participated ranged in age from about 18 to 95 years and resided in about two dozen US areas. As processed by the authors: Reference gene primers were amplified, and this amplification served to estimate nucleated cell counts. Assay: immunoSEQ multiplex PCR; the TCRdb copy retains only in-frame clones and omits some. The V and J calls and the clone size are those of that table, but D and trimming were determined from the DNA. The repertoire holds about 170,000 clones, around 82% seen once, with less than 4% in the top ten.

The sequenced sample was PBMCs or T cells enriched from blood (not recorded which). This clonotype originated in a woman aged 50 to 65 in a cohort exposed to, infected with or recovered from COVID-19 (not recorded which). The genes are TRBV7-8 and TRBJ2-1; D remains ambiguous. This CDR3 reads CASSLANIEQFF. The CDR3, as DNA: TGTGCCAGCAGCTTAGCGAACATTGAGCAGTTCTTC.